This T cell receptor (beta chain) was identified in a study of OX40 agonist ivuxolimab in advanced cancers. On the study more broadly: Patients with hepatocellular carcinoma, melanoma, renal cell or head and neck cancer made up the dose-escalation patients. The dose-escalation cohort was approximately 81% male, with a mean age of around 60 years, ranging about 23 to 90. Partial responses occurred in three patients (one hepatocellular carcinoma, two cutaneous melanoma).

Study-wide findings and caveats: Certain nonresponding patients likewise had low normalized T-cell clonal expansion.

To note about this clone: The antigen is unknown.

Germline-derived CDR1 and CDR2 are MNHNY and SVGAGI (reference sequence). The CDR3 runs 13 residues. J lost 7 bases, V lost 10 bases, and 11 bases had no gene match. Using immunoSEQ multiplex PCR, the repertoire was profiled, and TCRdb retains in-frame clones only, with some absent. The table has some 98,000 clones, about four fifths seen once. This receptor was identified in an adult with an advanced solid tumor such as melanoma, head and neck, liver or kidney cancer. V gene TRBV6-6 combines with J gene TRBJ2-7; 9 bases agree with TRBD2. The specimen comprised CD4+ or CD8+ T cells sorted from blood, sampled in a trial of the OX40 agonist ivuxolimab. CDR3 nucleotides: TGTGCCACCAGAGCGGGGGGAAGGGGGGAGCAGTACTTC. This encodes CATRAGGRGEQYF.